Listed below are T cell receptor beta chains from one sample, sequenced in a study of control samples from healthy donors and cancer patients. Produced via immunoSEQ multiplex PCR; TCRdb's table is partial and in-frame only. This table holds roughly 150,000 clones, 88% found once. Sequenced input: blood. The receptors derive from a man between 18 and 29 years old in good health. The CDR3 runs from the conserved cysteine through the conserved F or W.

V gene: TRBV29-1; CDR3 protein: CSGKQGGEQFF
V gene: TRBV2; CDR3 protein: CASSAEESYEQYF
V gene: TRBV28; CDR3 protein: CASRNRGSSQPQHF
V gene: TRBV7-2; CDR3 protein: CASSLGRGSSSYNEQFF
V gene: TRBV3-1/TRBV3-2; CDR3 protein: CASSHLDGSTIYF
V gene: TRBV6-2/TRBV6-3; CDR3 protein: CASSYSKAPGQGEDEQYF
V gene: TRBV4-2; CDR3 protein: CASSLGLVDSADTQYF
V gene: TRBV5-6; CDR3 protein: CASSLTGNTEAFF
V gene: TRBV6-2/TRBV6-3; CDR3 protein: CASSYSEGSSYEQYF
V gene: TRBV10-3; CDR3 protein: CAIKGTGDFETQYF
V gene: TRBV30; CDR3 protein: CAWSGGTGNTEAFF
V gene: TRBV2; CDR3 protein: CASSALSGGSYGYTF
V gene: TRBV9; CDR3 protein: CASSTSGGVYNEQFF
V gene: TRBV7-9; CDR3 protein: CASSLTGEQPQHF
V gene: TRBV9; CDR3 protein: CASTPGGRTLPETQYF
V gene: TRBV7-9; CDR3 protein: CASSLTGTGEAFF
V gene: TRBV5-4; CDR3 protein: CASSSRTIQETQYF
V gene: TRBV5-6; CDR3 protein: CASSLETGIVEQYF
V gene: TRBV27; CDR3 protein: CASRRGQGREKLFF
V gene: TRBV6-5; CDR3 protein: CASSSLLGSTDEQYF
V gene: TRBV4-1; CDR3 protein: CASSPTWGEGEQFF
V gene: TRBV10-3; CDR3 protein: CAISGRGLSERYF
V gene: TRBV28; CDR3 protein: CASRWEGRTEAFF
V gene: TRBV30; CDR3 protein: CAWRVEVGEQYF
V gene: TRBV5-1; CDR3 protein: CASSKTGAYNEQFF
V gene: TRBV3-1/TRBV3-2; CDR3 protein: CASRGGVGAYNEQFF
V gene: TRBV11-2; CDR3 protein: CASSQTRPYGYTF
V gene: TRBV5-4; CDR3 protein: CASSLTGSYNSPLHF
V gene: TRBV28; CDR3 protein: CASSLRGPSEQFF
V gene: TRBV19; CDR3 protein: CASSIGTGYLYEQYF
V gene: TRBV30; CDR3 protein: CAWRGNTEAFF
V gene: TRBV28; CDR3 protein: CASSLAGGYGYTF
V gene: TRBV7-9; CDR3 protein: CASTNFGSLSGNTIYF